This T cell receptor beta chain was sequenced during a study of shared clonotypes between healthy human individuals. Measured with immunoSEQ multiplex PCR; TCRdb has only the in-frame clones, and not every one. The sample lists about 640,000 clones; more than 70% were seen once. Turning to this clone: Its antigen remains unknown.

Germline V gives CDR1 SGHTA, CDR2 FQGNSA. Trimming cost V 7 bases and J 5 bases, with 15 bases left between them. The CDR3 is made up of 14 amino acids. Every contributor of samples was a Caucasian grown-up residing in Nashville, Tennessee. Overall study findings and caveats: Several donors shared 4.5% to 6.5% of their naive CD4 clonotypes.

This chain links TRBV7-2 with TRBJ2-1; perhaps TRBD1 as D (6 bases). Material for sequencing was memory CD4+ T cells sorted from blood. Subset noted: CD45RA-negative fraction. The sequence derives from a woman in her twenties or thirties in good health. CDR3 residues: CASNPRGQNNEQFF. The CDR3 DNA sequence: TGTGCCAGCAACCCTAGAGGACAGAACAATGAGCAGTTCTTC.